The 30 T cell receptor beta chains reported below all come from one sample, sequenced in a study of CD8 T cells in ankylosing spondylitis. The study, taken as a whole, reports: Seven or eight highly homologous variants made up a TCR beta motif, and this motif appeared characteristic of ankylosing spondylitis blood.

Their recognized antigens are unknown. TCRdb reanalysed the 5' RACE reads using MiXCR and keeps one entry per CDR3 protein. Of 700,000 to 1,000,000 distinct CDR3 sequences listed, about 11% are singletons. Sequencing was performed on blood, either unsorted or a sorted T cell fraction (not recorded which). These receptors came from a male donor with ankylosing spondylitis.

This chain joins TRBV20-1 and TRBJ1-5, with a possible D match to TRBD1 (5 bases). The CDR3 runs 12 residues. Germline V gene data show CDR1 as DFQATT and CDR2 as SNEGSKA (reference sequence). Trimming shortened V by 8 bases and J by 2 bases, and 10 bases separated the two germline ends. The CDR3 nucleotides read TGCAGTTACGGGGCAGGCAATCAGCCCCAGCATTTT. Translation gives CSYGAGNQPQHF.

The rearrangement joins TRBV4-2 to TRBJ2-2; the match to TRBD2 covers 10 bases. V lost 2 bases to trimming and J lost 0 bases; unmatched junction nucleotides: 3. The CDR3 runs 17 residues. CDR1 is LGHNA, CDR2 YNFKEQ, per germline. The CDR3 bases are TGTGCCAGCAGCCAATCTAGCGGGAGTGCGAACACCGGGGAGCTGTTTTTT. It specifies CASSQSSGSANTGELFF.

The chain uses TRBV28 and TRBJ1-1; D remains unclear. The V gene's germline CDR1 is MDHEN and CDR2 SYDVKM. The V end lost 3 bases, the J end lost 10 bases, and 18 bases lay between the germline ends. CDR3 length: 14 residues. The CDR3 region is CASSFLVGPPGAFF. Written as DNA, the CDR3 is TGTGCCAGCAGTTTCCTTGTGGGCCCCCCGGGAGCTTTCTTT.

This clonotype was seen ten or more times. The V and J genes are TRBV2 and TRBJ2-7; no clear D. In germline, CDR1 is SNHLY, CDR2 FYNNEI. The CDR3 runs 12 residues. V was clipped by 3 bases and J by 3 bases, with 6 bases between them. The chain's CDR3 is CASSEYSYEQYF. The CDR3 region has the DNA TGTGCCAGCAGTGAGTACAGCTACGAGCAGTACTTC.

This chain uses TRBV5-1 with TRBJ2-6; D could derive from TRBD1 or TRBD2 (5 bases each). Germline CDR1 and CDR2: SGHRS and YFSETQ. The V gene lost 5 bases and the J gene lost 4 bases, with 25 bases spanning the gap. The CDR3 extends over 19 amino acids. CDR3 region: CASSFSSGPRGRGANVLTF. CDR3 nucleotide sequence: TGCGCCAGCAGTTTCTCTTCGGGACCCCGAGGGAGAGGGGCCAACGTCCTGACTTTC.

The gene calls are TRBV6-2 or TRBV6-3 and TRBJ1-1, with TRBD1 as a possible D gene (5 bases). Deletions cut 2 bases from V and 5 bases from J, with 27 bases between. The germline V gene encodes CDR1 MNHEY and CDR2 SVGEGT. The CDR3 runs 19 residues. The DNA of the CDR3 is TGTGCCAGCAGTTACCCGAGAAAAGGGGCCAATTTACCGAATACTGAAGCTTTCTTT. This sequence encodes CASSYPRKGANLPNTEAFF.

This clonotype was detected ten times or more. DNA for the CDR3: TGTGCCAGCTCACCAATCGGGCAGGCCTACGAGCAGTACTTC. Its protein product is CASSPIGQAYEQYF. The V and J genes are TRBV18 and TRBJ2-7, with unresolved D. This CDR3 has 14 amino acids. The V gene's germline CDR1 is KGHSH and CDR2 LQKENI. V lost 2 bases and J 2 bases, leaving 10 bases between the germline ends.

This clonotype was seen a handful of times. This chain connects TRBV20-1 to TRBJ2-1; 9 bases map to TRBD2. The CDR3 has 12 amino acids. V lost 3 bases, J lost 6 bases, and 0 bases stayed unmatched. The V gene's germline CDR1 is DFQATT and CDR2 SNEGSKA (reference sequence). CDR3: CSARGLANEQFF. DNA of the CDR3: TGCAGTGCTAGGGGACTAGCCAATGAGCAGTTCTTC.

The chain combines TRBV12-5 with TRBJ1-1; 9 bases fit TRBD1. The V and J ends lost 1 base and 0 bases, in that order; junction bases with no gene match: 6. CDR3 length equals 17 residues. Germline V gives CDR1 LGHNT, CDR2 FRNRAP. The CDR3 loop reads CASGLAHRGPMNTEAFF. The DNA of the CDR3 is TGTGCTAGTGGTTTGGCCCACAGGGGGCCGATGAACACTGAAGCTTTCTTT.

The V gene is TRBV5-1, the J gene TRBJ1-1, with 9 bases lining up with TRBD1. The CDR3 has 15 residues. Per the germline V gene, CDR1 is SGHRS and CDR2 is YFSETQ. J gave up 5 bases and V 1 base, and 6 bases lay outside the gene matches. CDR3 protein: CASSLRGTGYTEAFF. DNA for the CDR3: TGCGCCAGCAGCTTGCGCGGGACAGGGTATACTGAAGCTTTCTTT.

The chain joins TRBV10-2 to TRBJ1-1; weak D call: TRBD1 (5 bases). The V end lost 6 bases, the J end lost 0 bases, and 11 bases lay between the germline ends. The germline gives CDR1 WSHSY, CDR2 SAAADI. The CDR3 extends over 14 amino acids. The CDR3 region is CASSRDVMNTEAFF. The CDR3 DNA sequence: TGCGCCAGCAGCAGGGATGTGATGAACACTGAAGCTTTCTTT.

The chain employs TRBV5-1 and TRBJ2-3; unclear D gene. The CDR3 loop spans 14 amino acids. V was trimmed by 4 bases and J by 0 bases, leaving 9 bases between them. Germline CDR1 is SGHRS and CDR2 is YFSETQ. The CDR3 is CASSAGGSTDTQYF. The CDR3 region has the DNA TGCGCCAGCAGCGCTGGCGGCAGCACAGATACGCAGTATTTT.

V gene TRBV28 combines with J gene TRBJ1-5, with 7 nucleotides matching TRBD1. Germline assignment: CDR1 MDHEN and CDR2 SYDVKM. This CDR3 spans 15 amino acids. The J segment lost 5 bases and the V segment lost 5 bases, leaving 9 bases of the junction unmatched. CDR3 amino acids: CASSLGTEFDQPQHF. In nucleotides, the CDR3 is TGTGCCAGCAGTCTAGGGACAGAATTCGATCAGCCCCAGCATTTT.

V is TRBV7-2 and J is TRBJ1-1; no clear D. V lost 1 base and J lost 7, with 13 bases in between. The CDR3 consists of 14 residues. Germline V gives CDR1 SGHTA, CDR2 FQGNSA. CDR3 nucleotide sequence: TGTGCCAGCAGCTTAGGGCAGAGGAAAGGTGAAGCTTTCTTT. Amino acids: CASSLGQRKGEAFF.

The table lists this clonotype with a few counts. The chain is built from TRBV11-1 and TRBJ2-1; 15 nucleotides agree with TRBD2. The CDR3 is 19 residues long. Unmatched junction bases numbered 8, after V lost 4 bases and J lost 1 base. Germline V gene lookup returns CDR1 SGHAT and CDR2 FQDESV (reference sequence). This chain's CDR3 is CASSSYGLAGGPSYNEQFF. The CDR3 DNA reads TGTGCCAGCAGCTCTTATGGACTAGCGGGAGGGCCATCCTACAATGAGCAGTTCTTC. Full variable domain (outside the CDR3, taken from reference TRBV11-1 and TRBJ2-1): EAEVAQSPRYKITEKSQAVAFWCDPISGHATLYWYRQILGQGPELLVQFQDESVVDDSQLPKDRFSAERLKGVDSTLKIQPAELGDSAMYLCASSSYGLAGGPSYNEQFFGPGTRLTVL.

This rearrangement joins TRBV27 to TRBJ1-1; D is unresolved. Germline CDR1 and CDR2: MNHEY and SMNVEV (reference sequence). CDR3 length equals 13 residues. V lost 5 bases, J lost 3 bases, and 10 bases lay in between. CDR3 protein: CASSLWEDTEAFF. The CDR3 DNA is TGTGCCAGCAGTCTATGGGAGGACACTGAAGCTTTCTTT.

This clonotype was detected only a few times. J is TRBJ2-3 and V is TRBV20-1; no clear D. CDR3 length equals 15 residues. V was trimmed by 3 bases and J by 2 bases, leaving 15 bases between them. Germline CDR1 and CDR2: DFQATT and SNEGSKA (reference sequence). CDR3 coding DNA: TGCAGTGCTAGGGAGCCCCTCGGCCCCACAGATACGCAGTATTTT. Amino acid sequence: CSAREPLGPTDTQYF.

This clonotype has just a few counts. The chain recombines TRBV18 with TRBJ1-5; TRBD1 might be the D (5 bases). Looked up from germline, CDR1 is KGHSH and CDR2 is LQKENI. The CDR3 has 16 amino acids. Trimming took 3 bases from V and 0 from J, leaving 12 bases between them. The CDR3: CASSPWQGPSNQPQHF. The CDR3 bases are TGTGCCAGCTCACCTTGGCAGGGCCCTAGCAATCAGCCCCAGCATTTT.

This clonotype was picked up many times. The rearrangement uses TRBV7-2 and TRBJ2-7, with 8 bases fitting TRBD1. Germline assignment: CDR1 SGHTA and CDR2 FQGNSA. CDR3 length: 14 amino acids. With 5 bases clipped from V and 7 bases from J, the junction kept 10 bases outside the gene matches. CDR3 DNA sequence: TGTGCCAGCAGCCCGGACAGGGTGACGGGGGAGCAGTACTTC. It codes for CASSPDRVTGEQYF.

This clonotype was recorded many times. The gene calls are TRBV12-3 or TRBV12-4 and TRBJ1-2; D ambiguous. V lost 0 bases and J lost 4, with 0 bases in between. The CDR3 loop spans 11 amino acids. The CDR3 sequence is CASSLAYGYTF. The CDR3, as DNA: TGTGCCAGCAGTTTAGCCTATGGCTACACCTTC.

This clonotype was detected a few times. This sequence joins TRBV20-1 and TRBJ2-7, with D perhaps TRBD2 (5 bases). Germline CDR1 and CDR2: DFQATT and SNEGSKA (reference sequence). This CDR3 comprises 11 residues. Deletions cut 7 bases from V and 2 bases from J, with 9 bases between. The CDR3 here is CSGAGTYEQYF. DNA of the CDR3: TGCAGTGGCGCCGGGACCTACGAGCAGTACTTC.

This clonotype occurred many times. The CDR3 DNA is TGTGCCATCAGTGGGGATAAGGCTAGCGGCCTAAACAATGAGCAGTTCTTC. Translated: CAISGDKASGLNNEQFF. The genes are TRBV10-3 and TRBJ2-1, with TRBD2 matching over 7 bases. Germline V gene data show CDR1 as ENHRY and CDR2 as SYGVKD. This CDR3 has 17 amino acids. The V gene end was trimmed by 4 bases and the J gene end by 5 bases; junction bases not matched to a gene: 14.

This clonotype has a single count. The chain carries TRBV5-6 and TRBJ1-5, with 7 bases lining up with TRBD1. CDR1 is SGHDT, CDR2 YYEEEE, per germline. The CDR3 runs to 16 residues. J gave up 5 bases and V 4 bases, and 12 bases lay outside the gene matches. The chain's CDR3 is CASSILRRQGYQPQHF. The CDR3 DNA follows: TGTGCCAGCAGCATTCTCCGTAGACAGGGCTATCAGCCCCAGCATTTT. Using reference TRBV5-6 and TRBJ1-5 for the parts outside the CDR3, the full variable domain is DAGVTQSPTHLIKTRGQQVTLRCSPKSGHDTVSWYQQALGQGPQFIFQYYEEEERQRGNFPDRFSGHQFPNYSSELNVNALLLGDSALYLCASSILRRQGYQPQHFGDGTRLSIL.

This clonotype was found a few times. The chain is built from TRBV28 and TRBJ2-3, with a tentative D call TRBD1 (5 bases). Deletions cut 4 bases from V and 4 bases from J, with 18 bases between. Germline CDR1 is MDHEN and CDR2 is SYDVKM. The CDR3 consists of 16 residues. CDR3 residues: CASSSPRAGSPDTQYF. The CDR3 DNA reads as TGTGCCAGCAGTTCCCCTCGGGCAGGGTCTCCAGATACGCAGTATTTT.

CDR3 bases: TGTGCCAGCAGCCCACGGGGCGAGTATCAAGAGACCCAGTACTTC. Its protein is CASSPRGEYQETQYF. This chain connects TRBV7-9 to TRBJ2-5; the D gene could be TRBD1 or TRBD2 (5 bases each). The length of the CDR3 is 15 residues. Germline CDR1 SEHNR, CDR2 FQNEAQ (reference sequence). Trimming took off 5 bases at V and 2 bases at J, with 15 bases between the two ends.

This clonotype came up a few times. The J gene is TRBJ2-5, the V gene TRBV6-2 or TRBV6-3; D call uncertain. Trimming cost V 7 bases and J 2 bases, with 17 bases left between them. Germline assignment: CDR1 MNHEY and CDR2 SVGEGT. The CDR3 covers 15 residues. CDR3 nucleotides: TGTGCCAGCATGGACCCGCAGGACCCTCAAGAGACCCAGTACTTC. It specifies CASMDPQDPQETQYF.

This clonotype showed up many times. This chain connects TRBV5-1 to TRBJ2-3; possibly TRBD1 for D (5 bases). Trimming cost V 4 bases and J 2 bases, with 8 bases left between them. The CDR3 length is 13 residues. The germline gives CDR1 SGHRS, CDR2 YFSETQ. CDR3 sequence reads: CASSGQDTDTQYF. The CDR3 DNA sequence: TGCGCCAGCAGCGGACAAGACACAGATACGCAGTATTTT.

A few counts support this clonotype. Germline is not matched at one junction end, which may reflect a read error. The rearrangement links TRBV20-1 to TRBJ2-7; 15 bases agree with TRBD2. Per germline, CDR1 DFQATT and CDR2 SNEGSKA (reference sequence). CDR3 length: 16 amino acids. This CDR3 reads CCAYPGTSGGIDEQYF. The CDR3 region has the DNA TGCTGTGCCTATCCCGGGACTAGCGGGGGGATCGACGAGCAGTACTTC.

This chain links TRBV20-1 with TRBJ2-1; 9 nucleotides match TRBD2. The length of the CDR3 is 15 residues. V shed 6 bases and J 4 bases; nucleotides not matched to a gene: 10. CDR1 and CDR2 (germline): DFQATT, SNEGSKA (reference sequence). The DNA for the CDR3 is TGCAGTGCCCAGGGGGGCGGGAGGGTATACAATGAGCAGTTCTTC. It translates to CSAQGGGRVYNEQFF.

The CDR3 loop reads CASSGTSDLQFF. The CDR3 DNA sequence: TGTGCCAGCAGTGGCACTAGTGACTTGCAGTTCTTC. This rearrangement joins TRBV6-2 or TRBV6-3 to TRBJ2-1; possibly TRBD2 for D (5 bases). Trimming removed 5 bases from V and 12 bases from J, with 14 bases in between. The CDR3 consists of 12 residues. The germline CDR1 and CDR2 sequences are MNHEY and SVGEGT.